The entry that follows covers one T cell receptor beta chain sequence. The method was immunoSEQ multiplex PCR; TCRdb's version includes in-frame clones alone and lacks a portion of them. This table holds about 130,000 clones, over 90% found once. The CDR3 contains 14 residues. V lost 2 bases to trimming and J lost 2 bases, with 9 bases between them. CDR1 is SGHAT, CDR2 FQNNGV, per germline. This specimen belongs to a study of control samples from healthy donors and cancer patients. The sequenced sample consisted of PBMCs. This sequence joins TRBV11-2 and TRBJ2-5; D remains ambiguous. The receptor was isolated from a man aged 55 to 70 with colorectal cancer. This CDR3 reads CASSLLQSQETQYF. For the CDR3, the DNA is TGTGCCAGCAGCTTATTACAGTCGCAAGAGACCCAGTACTTC.